This is a list of T cell receptor beta chains from one sample in a study of patients and donors after allogeneic stem cell transplantation. Each CDR3 protein is one row after TCRdb ran MiXCR on the RT-PCR reads. Of tens of thousands of distinct CDR3 sequences in the sample, around 27% were seen once. The source material was blood, either unsorted or a sorted T cell fraction (not recorded which). These receptors were taken from a human donor who was either an allogeneic HSCT recipient or a stem cell or donor lymphocyte infusion donor (not recorded which). It is not recorded whose cells these are; they may come from a transplant donor. Each CDR3 is given with its conserved first and last residue. The D gene is left open where the match is weak. The listing skips clone size in some rows; elsewhere it reads once, few, many or a size class.

TRBV5-1	few	.	TRBJ1-5	TGCGCCAGCAGCTTGGAACCATTAAGGCAGCCCCAGCATTTT	CASSLEPLRQPQHF
TRBV4-3	few	.	TRBJ2-1	TGCGCCAGCAGCCAGCTAAACAATGAGCAGTTCTTC	CASSQLNNEQFF
TRBV7-6	.	.	TRBJ1-2	TGTGCCAGCAGCTTATCACTTAACTATGGCTACACCTTC	CASSLSLNYGYTF
TRBV20-1	.	TRBD1	TRBJ2-7	TGCAGTGCTAGAGATCTGAAGGCAGGGACAGGGTCCTACGAGCAGTACTTC	CSARDLKAGTGSYEQYF
TRBV20-1	few	.	TRBJ1-1	TGCAGTGCTAGTTCCCAGGGGAACACTGAAGCTTTCTTT	CSASSQGNTEAFF
TRBV5-1	many	TRBD1	TRBJ1-1	TGCGCCAGCAGCCTCCTACCGGGACAGCCAAATTTGAACACTGAAGCTTTCTTT	CASSLLPGQPNLNTEAFF
TRBV3-1	.	.	TRBJ1-5	TGTGCCAGCAGCCAAGCGAGAAGGAGTCAGCCCCAGCATTTT	CASSQARRSQPQHF
TRBV7-8	.	TRBD1	TRBJ1-4	TGTGCCAGCACCTTGGACAGGGGAGGTGAAAAACTGTTTTTT	CASTLDRGGEKLFF
TRBV7-9	few	.	TRBJ1-6	TGTGCCAGCAGCTTAGAGGGCGGCTCACCCCTCCACTTT	CASSLEGGSPLHF
TRBV6-5	.	.	TRBJ2-7	TGTGCCAGCCGGGCTACTTATTTCTACGAGCAGTACTTC	CASRATYFYEQYF
TRBV29-1	few	.	TRBJ1-2	TGCAGCGTAGGACGGTCCTCGGTTGTTGGCTACACCTTC	CSVGRSSVVGYTF
TRBV27	.	.	TRBJ2-5	TGTGCCAGCAGTTCATTACATGGGACCCAGTACTTC	CASSSLHGTQYF
TRBV10-3	few	TRBD1	TRBJ2-7	TGTGCCATCAAGGAGGGACAGGGGCTCTACGAGCAGTACTTC	CAIKEGQGLYEQYF
TRBV5-1	few	TRBD1	TRBJ1-1	TGCGCCAGCAGCTTAGGCAGGGGGACAACTGAAGCTTTCTTT	CASSLGRGTTEAFF
TRBV10-3	few	.	TRBJ1-1	TGTGCCATCAGTGATCAATTAACGGGTCGGCAGAACACTGAAGCTTTCTTT	CAISDQLTGRQNTEAFF
TRBV29-1	few	TRBD1	TRBJ2-1	TGCAGCGGACAGACAGGGAGTCAGTTCTTC	CSGQTGSQFF
TRBV27	.	.	TRBJ2-1	TGTGCCAGCAGTCCAGTTGGCGGAGGGATCTACAATGAGCAGTTCTTC	CASSPVGGGIYNEQFF
TRBV30	few	TRBD2	TRBJ2-1	TGTGCCTGGAAAAAGCGGGGGCCAAATCGCTCCTACAATGAGCAGTTCTTC	CAWKKRGPNRSYNEQFF
TRBV6-2/TRBV6-3	.	.	TRBJ2-3	TGTGCCAGCAGTTCTCAGGGCACAGATACGCAGTATTTT	CASSSQGTDTQYF
TRBV12-3/TRBV12-4	.	.	TRBJ1-1	TGTGCCAGCAGTTTAGGGTCGGCTGAAGCTTTCTTT	CASSLGSAEAFF
TRBV20-1	few	.	TRBJ2-7	TGCAGTGCTAGAGCCGCGGGGCAGGGCCCTGTCTACGAGCAGTACTTC	CSARAAGQGPVYEQYF
TRBV15	.	.	TRBJ2-7	TGTGCCACCAGCAGAGAGGGCCACGTCCCCCCCGAGCAGTACTTC	CATSREGHVPPEQYF
TRBV5-1	.	TRBD1	TRBJ1-1	TGCGCCAGCAGCCTGGGACAGGGAATGAACACTGAAGCTTTCTTT	CASSLGQGMNTEAFF
TRBV7-3	.	TRBD2	TRBJ2-1	TGTGCCAGCAGCTTAATGGCTAGCGGGAGTACCCCCAATGAGCAGTTCTTC	CASSLMASGSTPNEQFF
TRBV9	many	.	TRBJ1-1	TGTGCCAGCAGCCCCTTCTCCACCTTGTGGGAGATGAACACTGAAGCTTTCTTT	CASSPFSTLWEMNTEAFF
TRBV18	few	TRBD1	TRBJ2-7	TGTGCCAGCTCACCATGGACAGGGGGTCCCTACGAGCAGTACTTC	CASSPWTGGPYEQYF
TRBV12-3/TRBV12-4	.	.	TRBJ1-5	TGTGCCAGCAGTTATACGCAGGGAGGCGTCAATCAGCCCCAGCATTTT	CASSYTQGGVNQPQHF
TRBV7-2	few	.	TRBJ1-4	TGTGCCAGCAGCGAAAGGCCAACTAATGAAAAACTGTTTTTT	CASSERPTNEKLFF
TRBV18	few	TRBD1	TRBJ1-2	TGTGCCAGCTCAGCGGACAGGGACGGCTACACCTTC	CASSADRDGYTF
TRBV4-1	.	.	TRBJ2-7	TGCGCCAGCAGCGGTACAGAATTCTACGAGCAGTACTTC	CASSGTEFYEQYF
TRBV5-1	.	.	TRBJ2-7	TGCGCCAGCACTCCTTGGGGGCAGGGTAACTACGAGCAGTACTTC	CASTPWGQGNYEQYF
TRBV5-1	few	TRBD1	TRBJ1-1	TGCGCCAGCAGCTTGCGACAGGGCCAGAACACTGAAGCTTTCTTT	CASSLRQGQNTEAFF
TRBV6-5	few	.	TRBJ2-7	TGTGCCAGCAGTTACGGGTCCCGGGCGGAGCAGTACTTC	CASSYGSRAEQYF
TRBV27	.	.	TRBJ2-1	TGTGCCAGCAGTTCCGCGGCCCCACTAGGGGTACGGCAGTTCTTC	CASSSAAPLGVRQFF
TRBV7-8	many	.	TRBJ1-5	TGTGCCAGCAGCTACTCAAGGGGGCAGCCCCAGCATTTT	CASSYSRGQPQHF
TRBV25-1	.	.	TRBJ1-1	TGTGCCAGCAGTGATGCCCCCTTTGGGCTGAACACTGAAGCTTTCTTT	CASSDAPFGLNTEAFF
TRBV12-3/TRBV12-4	few	.	TRBJ2-2	TGTGCCAGCGCTGACTTCTCCGGGGAGCTGTTTTTT	CASADFSGELFF
TRBV4-3	.	TRBD2	TRBJ2-2	TGCGCCAGCAGTCTTAGCGGGAGTAGCGGGGAGCTGTTTTTT	CASSLSGSSGELFF
TRBV5-4	once	.	TRBJ2-7	TGTGCCAGCAGCTTCGGTGATTTGGGGCTAAAACGCGAGCAGTACTTC	CASSFGDLGLKREQYF
TRBV20-1	.	.	TRBJ2-2	TGCAGTGCTAGAGATGAGAACACCGGGGAGCTGTTTTTT	CSARDENTGELFF
TRBV20-1	few	.	TRBJ2-3	TGCAGTGCGGTGCGGCAAGATACGCAGTATTTT	CSAVRQDTQYF
TRBV20-1	.	TRBD2	TRBJ2-2	TGCAGCGCCGGACTAGCGGGGGTCAACACCGGGGAGCTGTTTTTT	CSAGLAGVNTGELFF
TRBV6-5	few	.	TRBJ2-2	TGTGCCAGCAGTTACTCAGAGTCCGGGGAGCTGTTTTTT	CASSYSESGELFF
TRBV7-2	few	.	TRBJ1-2	TGTGCCAGCAGCTTAGCTCCGACCGGGTTTCTTAACTATGGCTACACCTTC	CASSLAPTGFLNYGYTF
TRBV5-3	.	.	TRBJ1-5	TGTGCCAGAAGCCCTAGGTTGCCCGATAGCAATCAGCCCCAGCATTTT	CARSPRLPDSNQPQHF
TRBV2	.	TRBD2	TRBJ2-7	TGTGCCACCTCCCCGAGACAGGGTTGGACTAGCGTATACGAGCAGTACTTC	CATSPRQGWTSVYEQYF
TRBV20-1	few	TRBD1	TRBJ1-2	TGCAGTGCTTTCTGGACAGGGAGAAGGAATGGCTACACCTTC	CSAFWTGRRNGYTF
TRBV5-1	few	TRBD2	TRBJ2-1	TGCGCCAGCAGCTTTTTTGCACTCTATCTAGCGGGGGGAAAGTACAATGAGCAGTTCTTC	CASSFFALYLAGGKYNEQFF
TRBV27	.	.	TRBJ2-3	TGTGCCAGCAGTTTTTGGGGGGATAGCGCGGCGGATACGCAGTATTTT	CASSFWGDSAADTQYF
TRBV18	.	.	TRBJ2-2	TGTGCCAGCGGCCTATACGACCCCAACACCGGGGAGCTGTTTTTT	CASGLYDPNTGELFF
TRBV12-3/TRBV12-4	many	.	TRBJ1-5	TGTGCCAGCAGTACTGTGCCCCTATTGGGAGGGCCCCAGCATTTT	CASSTVPLLGGPQHF
TRBV24-1	few	.	TRBJ1-3	TGTGCCACCAGTGATTCGTCGGGGAACACCATATATTTT	CATSDSSGNTIYF
TRBV9	few	TRBD1	TRBJ2-3	TGTGCCAGCAGCTCCCGACAGGGGTATGGCCTAAGGACAGATACGCAGTATTTT	CASSSRQGYGLRTDTQYF
TRBV9	few	.	TRBJ1-1	TGTGCCAGCAGATTGGAGCCCGCGGGTGAGGCTTTCTTT	CASRLEPAGEAFF
TRBV10-3	.	TRBD1	TRBJ1-4	TGTGCCATCAGTGAGTACCCCCGGACAGGGAGGAATGAAAAACTGTTTTTT	CAISEYPRTGRNEKLFF
TRBV15	.	TRBD1	TRBJ2-7	TGTGCCACCAGCAGAGATTTGAGGGGGCACTACTACAAGCAGTACTTC	CATSRDLRGHYYKQYF
TRBV14	few	TRBD2	TRBJ2-1	TGTGCCAGCAGCCAAGATAGTCGCGGGAGACAGTTCTTC	CASSQDSRGRQFF